One sample yielded the 9 T cell receptor beta chains listed below, sequenced in a study of shared clonotypes between healthy human individuals. Sequenced by immunoSEQ multiplex PCR; TCRdb stores in-frame clones only, minus some. The sample includes some 1 million clones, about 75% of them seen just once. Sequencing used memory CD4+ T cells sorted from blood. As for subset: CD45RA-negative fraction. Receptors originate from a man between 18 and 29 years old in good health.

The V call is TRBV7-9, the J call TRBJ2-1, with 8 bases matching TRBD1. This CDR3 is built from 14 residues. Trimming cost V 5 bases and J 12 bases; bases outside gene matches: 12. From germline, CDR1 is SEHNR and CDR2 FQNEAQ (reference sequence). DNA of the CDR3: TGTGCCAGCAGCGATAGGACAGGGTCCTACGTGCAGTTCTTC. Encoded protein: CASSDRTGSYVQFF. Looking up the rest from reference TRBV7-9 and TRBJ2-1 gives the full variable domain: DTGVSQNPRHKITKRGQNVTFRCDPISEHNRLYWYRQTLGQGPEFLTYFQNEAQLEKSRLLSDRFSAERPKGSFSTLEIQRTEQGDSAMYLCASSDRTGSYVQFFGPGTRLTVL.

The chain is built from TRBV14 and TRBJ2-7, with 11 nucleotides matching TRBD2. CDR1 SGHDN and CDR2 FVKESK come from the germline V gene. This CDR3 region has 15 residues. J was trimmed by 6 bases and V by 0 bases; bases with no gene match: 4. CDR3 nucleotides: TGTGCCAGCAGCCAAGAACCTAGCGGGAGGACCGAGCAGTACTTC. This gives the protein CASSQEPSGRTEQYF. The full variable domain, rest sourced from reference TRBV14 and TRBJ2-7, is EAGVTQFPSHSVIEKGQTVTLRCDPISGHDNLYWYRRVMGKEIKFLLHFVKESKQDESGMPNNRFLAERTGGTYSTLKVQPAELEDSGVYFCASSQEPSGRTEQYFGPGTRLTVT.

V usage is TRBV4-1 and J usage is TRBJ1-6, with a possible D match to TRBD1 (6 bases). V was cut by 0 bases and J by 4 bases, with 13 bases left in between. The CDR3 consists of 17 residues. Germline lookup yields CDR1 MGHRA and CDR2 YSYEKL. This CDR3 reads CASSQDPRTGYNSPLHF. The CDR3 nucleotides read TGCGCCAGCAGCCAAGACCCAAGAACAGGGTATAATTCACCCCTCCACTTT.

The chain carries TRBV14 and TRBJ1-2; D unresolved. V was cut by 0 bases and J by 8 bases, with 10 bases left in between. This CDR3 is 13 amino acids long. The V gene's germline CDR1 is SGHDN and CDR2 FVKESK. CDR3 sequence (DNA): TGTGCCAGCAGCCAAGATCTGGTCCGCGGCTACACCTTC. Translated, it gives CASSQDLVRGYTF.

The chain links TRBV5-1 to TRBJ2-7; 8 positions agree with TRBD2. The trim removed 0 bases at V and 5 bases at J, leaving 4 bases unmatched. Looked up from germline, CDR1 is SGHRS and CDR2 is YFSETQ. CDR3 length equals 14 residues. The CDR3 DNA is TGCGCCAGCAGCTTGGATCTAGCGGGCGACGAGCAGTACTTC. Protein: CASSLDLAGDEQYF. Full variable domain (rest looked up from reference TRBV5-1 and TRBJ2-7): KAGVTQTPRYLIKTRGQQVTLSCSPISGHRSVSWYQQTPGQGLQFLFEYFSETQRNKGNFPGRFSGRQFSNSRSEMNVSTLELGDSALYLCASSLDLAGDEQYFGPGTRLTVT.

The V and J genes are TRBV6-6 and TRBJ2-7; TRBD2 matches 7 bases. CDR3 size: 14 residues. Germline V gene lookup returns CDR1 MNHNY and CDR2 SVGAGI (reference sequence). V shed 4 bases, J shed 4 bases, and the junction held 7 bases outside the gene matches. The CDR3 DNA sequence: TGTGCCAGCAGTTTGAGCGGGGTGGGGTACGAGCAGTACTTC. Translation: CASSLSGVGYEQYF.

This clone turned up a few times. V is TRBV30 and J is TRBJ1-4; D might be TRBD1 (5 bases). Trimming cost V 3 bases and J 3 bases, with 14 bases left between them. The CDR3 has 15 residues. Germline V gives CDR1 GTSNPN, CDR2 SVGIG (reference sequence). CDR3 in DNA: TGTGCCTGGAGGCCATTGGGACCGGCTAATGAAAAACTGTTTTTT. Amino acid sequence: CAWRPLGPANEKLFF.

This clone appeared once. This chain uses TRBV4-1 with TRBJ2-3; D gene uncertain. Germline V lookup: CDR1 MGHRA, CDR2 YSYEKL. V shed 6 bases and J shed 4 bases, with 17 bases lying between them. CDR3 length: 15 amino acids. CDR3 DNA sequence: TGCGCCAGCAGGAGAACGCCCCTTCAGGCAGATACGCAGTATTTT. It yields the protein CASRRTPLQADTQYF.

V gene TRBV6-1 combines with J gene TRBJ2-1; D unresolved. V was shortened by 1 base and J by 7 bases, with 8 bases between the two germline ends. The germline gives CDR1 MNHNS, CDR2 SASEGT. The CDR3 runs 13 residues. The CDR3 sequence is CASSEVAANEQFF. The CDR3 DNA reads as TGTGCCAGCAGTGAAGTAGCAGCAAATGAGCAGTTCTTC.